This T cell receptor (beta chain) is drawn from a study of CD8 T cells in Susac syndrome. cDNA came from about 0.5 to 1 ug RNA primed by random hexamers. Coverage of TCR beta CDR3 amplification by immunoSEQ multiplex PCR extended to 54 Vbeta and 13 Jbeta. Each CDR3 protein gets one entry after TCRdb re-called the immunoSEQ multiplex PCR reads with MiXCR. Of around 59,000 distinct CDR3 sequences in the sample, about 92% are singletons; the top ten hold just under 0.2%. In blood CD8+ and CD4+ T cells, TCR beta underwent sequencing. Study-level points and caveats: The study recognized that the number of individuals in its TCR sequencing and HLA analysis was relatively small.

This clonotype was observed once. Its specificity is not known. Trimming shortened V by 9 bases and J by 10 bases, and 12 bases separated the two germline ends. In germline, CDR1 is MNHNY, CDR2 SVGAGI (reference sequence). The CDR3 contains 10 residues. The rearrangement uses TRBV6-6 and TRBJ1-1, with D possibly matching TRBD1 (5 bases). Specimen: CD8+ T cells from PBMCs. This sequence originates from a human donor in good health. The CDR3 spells CASLGGGAFF. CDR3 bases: TGTGCCAGTCTGGGGGGGGGAGCTTTCTTT.